This TCR beta chain was sequenced in a study of identifying expanded T cells in peripheral blood. Concerning this clone itself: Antigen: not known.

Germline-derived CDR1 and CDR2 are MDHEN and SYDVKM. Losses at the gene ends were 10 bases for V and 6 bases for J; bases not matched to a gene: 4. This CDR3 has 13 amino acids. Data came from immunoSEQ multiplex PCR; TCRdb stores just in-frame clones and leaves some out. The top ten clones hold around 3.6% of a sample with some 91,000 clones, around 88% of them seen once. Study findings and constraints: Over two and four weeks, about 15 and 19 clones changed, versus approximately 1.2 between replicates. Two-week clone count variance significantly increased as total template count grew.

The chain combines TRBV28 with TRBJ2-1; 12 bases are a match to TRBD2. Sequenced material: blood. The sequence was collected from a person aged 18 to 70 in good health. In DNA form, the CDR3 reads TGTGCCACCCTAGCGGGGGGGCTCAATGAGCAGTTCTTC. This encodes CATLAGGLNEQFF.